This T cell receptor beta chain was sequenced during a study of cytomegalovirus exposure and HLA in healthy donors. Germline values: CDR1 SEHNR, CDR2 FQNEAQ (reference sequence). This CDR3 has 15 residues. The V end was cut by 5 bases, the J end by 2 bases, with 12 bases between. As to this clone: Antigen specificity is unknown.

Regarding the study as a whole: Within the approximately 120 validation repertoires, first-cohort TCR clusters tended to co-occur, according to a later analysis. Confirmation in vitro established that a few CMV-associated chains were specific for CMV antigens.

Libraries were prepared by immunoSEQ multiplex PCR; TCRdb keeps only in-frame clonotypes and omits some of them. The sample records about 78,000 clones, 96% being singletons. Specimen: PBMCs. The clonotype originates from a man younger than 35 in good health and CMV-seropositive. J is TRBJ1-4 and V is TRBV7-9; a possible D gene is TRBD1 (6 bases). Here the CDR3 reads CASSKGTTTNEKLFF. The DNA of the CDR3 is TGTGCCAGCAGCAAAGGGACAACGACTAATGAAAAACTGTTTTTT. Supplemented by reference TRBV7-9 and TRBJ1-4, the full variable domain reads DTGVSQNPRHKITKRGQNVTFRCDPISEHNRLYWYRQTLGQGPEFLTYFQNEAQLEKSRLLSDRFSAERPKGSFSTLEIQRTEQGDSAMYLCASSKGTTTNEKLFFGSGTQLSVL.